This T cell receptor beta chain came from a study of a mutant IDH1 vaccine in newly diagnosed glioma. Study-wide background: Vaccinations were initiated 4-6 weeks following radiotherapy alone, or were given together with temozolomide cycles. Treated patients, roughly 62% male and approximately 38% female, averaged about 40 years of age.

The repertoire was sequenced with immunoSEQ multiplex PCR; TCRdb's copy has only in-frame clones and lacks some. The sample lists approximately 64,000 clones, about 81% seen once, with approximately 10% in the top ten. Time point reported: week 11, during vaccination. All doses held 300 ug of mutant IDH1 20-mer peptide, with topical imiquimod. There were new WHO grade 3 or 4 astrocytomas in the donors, and these were IDH1-mutant and ATRX-lost. This clone showed up just once. As yet, its antigen is unknown. CDR1 GTSNPN and CDR2 SVGIG come from the germline V gene (reference sequence). Trimming pared 2 bases from V and 5 bases from J, leaving 9 bases between. The CDR3 has 13 amino acids.

The origin of this receptor is a woman between 50 and 59 years old with glioma. The rearrangement joins TRBV30 to TRBJ1-4; tentatively, D is TRBD1 (5 bases). The sequenced sample was PBMCs, obtained from a glioma patient whose treatment included an IDH1 peptide vaccine. CDR3 protein: CAWSMGPNEKLFF. The CDR3 DNA reads as TGTGCCTGGAGTATGGGGCCAAATGAAAAACTGTTTTTT.